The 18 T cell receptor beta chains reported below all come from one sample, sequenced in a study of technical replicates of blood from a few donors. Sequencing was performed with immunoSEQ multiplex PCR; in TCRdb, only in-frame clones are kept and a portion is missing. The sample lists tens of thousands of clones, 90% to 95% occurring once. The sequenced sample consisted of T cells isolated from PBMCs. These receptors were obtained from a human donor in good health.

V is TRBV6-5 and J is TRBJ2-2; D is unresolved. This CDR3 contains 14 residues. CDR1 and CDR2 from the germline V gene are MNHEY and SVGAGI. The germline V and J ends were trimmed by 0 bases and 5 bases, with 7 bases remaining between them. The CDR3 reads CASSYSSATGELFF. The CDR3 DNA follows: TGTGCCAGCAGTTACTCGAGCGCAACCGGGGAGCTGTTTTTT.

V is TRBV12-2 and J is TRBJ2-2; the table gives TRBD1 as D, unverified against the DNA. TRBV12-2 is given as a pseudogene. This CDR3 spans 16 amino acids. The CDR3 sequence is CASRLLQGPGNGELFF. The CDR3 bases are TGTGCAAGTCGCCTACTACAGGGGCCCGGGAACGGGGAGCTGTTTTTT.

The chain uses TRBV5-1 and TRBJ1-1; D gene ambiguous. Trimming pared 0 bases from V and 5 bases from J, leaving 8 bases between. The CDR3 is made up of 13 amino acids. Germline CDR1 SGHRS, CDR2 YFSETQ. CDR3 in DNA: TGCGCCAGCAGCTTGGCCTTGCGGACTGAAGCTTTCTTT. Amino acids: CASSLALRTEAFF.

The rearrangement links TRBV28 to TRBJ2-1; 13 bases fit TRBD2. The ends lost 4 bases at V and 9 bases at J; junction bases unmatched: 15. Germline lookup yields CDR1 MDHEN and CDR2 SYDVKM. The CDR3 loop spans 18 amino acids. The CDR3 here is CASSSPFLLAGGPGEQFF. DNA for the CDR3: TGTGCCAGCAGTTCCCCCTTCCTACTAGCGGGAGGGCCCGGTGAGCAGTTCTTC.

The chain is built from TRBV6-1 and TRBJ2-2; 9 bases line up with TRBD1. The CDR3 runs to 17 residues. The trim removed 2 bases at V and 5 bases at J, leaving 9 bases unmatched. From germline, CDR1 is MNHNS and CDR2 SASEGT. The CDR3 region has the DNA TGTGCCAGCAGTGAACGGGCTCCGACAGGGGGTACCGGGGAGCTGTTTTTT. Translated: CASSERAPTGGTGELFF.

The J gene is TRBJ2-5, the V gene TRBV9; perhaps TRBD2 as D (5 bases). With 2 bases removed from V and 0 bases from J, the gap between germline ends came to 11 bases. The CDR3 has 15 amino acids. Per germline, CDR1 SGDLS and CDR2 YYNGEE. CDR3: CASSVAEGYQETQYF. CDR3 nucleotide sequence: TGTGCCAGCAGCGTTGCAGAGGGATACCAAGAGACCCAGTACTTC.

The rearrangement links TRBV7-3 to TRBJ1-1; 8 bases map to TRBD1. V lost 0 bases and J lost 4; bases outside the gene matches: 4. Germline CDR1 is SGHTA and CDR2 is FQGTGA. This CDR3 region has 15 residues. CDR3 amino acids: CASSLTDRVGTEAFF. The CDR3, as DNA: TGTGCCAGCAGCTTAACGGACAGGGTGGGCACTGAAGCTTTCTTT. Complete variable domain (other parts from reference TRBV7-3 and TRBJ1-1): GAGVSQTPSNKVTEKGKYVELRCDPISGHTALYWYRQSLGQGPEFLIYFQGTGAADDSGLPNDRFFAVRPEGSVSTLKIQRTERGDSAVYLCASSLTDRVGTEAFFGQGTRLTVV.

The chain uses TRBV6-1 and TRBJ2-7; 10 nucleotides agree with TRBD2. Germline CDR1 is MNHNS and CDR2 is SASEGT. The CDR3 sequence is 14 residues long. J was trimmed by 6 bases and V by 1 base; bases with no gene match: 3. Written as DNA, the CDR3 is TGTGCCAGCAGTGAAGTGCTAGCGGGAGCCGAGCAGTACTTC. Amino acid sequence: CASSEVLAGAEQYF.

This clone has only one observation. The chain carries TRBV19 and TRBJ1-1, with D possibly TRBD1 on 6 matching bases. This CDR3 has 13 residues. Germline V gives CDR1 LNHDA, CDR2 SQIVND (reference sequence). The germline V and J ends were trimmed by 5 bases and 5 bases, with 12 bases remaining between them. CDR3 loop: CASSGRGGTEAFF. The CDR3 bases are TGTGCCAGTAGTGGAAGGGGGGGGACTGAAGCTTTCTTT.

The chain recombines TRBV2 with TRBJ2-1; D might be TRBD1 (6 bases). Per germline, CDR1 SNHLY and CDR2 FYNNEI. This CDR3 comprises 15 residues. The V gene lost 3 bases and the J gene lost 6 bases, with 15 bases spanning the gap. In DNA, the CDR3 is TGTGCCAGCAGTGAGGACAGCGAGTTTGGCAATGAGCAGTTCTTC. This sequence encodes CASSEDSEFGNEQFF.

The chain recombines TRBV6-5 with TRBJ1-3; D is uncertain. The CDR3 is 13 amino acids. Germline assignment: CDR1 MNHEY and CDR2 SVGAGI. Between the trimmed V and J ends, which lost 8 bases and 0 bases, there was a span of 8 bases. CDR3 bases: TGTGCCAGCGGCGGGTTCTCTGGAAACACCATATATTTT. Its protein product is CASGGFSGNTIYF.

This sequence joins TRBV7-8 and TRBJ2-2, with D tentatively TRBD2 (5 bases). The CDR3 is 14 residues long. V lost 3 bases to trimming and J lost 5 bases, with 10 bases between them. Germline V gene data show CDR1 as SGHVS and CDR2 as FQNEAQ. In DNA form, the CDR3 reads TGTGCCAGCAGCTTCGGGGTTGGAACCGGGGAGCTGTTTTTT. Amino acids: CASSFGVGTGELFF.

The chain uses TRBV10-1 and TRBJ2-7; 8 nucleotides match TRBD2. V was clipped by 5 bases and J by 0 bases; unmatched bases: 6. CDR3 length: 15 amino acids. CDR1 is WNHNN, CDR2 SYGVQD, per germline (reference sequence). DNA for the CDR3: TGCGCCAGCAGTCAGATAGCGGGGAGCTCCTACGAGCAGTACTTC. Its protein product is CASSQIAGSSYEQYF.

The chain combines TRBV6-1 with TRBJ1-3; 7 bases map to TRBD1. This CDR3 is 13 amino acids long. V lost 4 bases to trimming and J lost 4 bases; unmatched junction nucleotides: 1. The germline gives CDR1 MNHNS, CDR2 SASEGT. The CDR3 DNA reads TGTGCCAGCAGTGGGGACAGAGGAAACACCATATATTTT. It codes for CASSGDRGNTIYF.

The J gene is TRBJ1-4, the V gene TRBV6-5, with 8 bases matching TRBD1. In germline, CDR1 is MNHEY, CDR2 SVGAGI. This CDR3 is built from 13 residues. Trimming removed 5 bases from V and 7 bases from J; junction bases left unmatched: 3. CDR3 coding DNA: TGTGCCAGCAGTCCTCAGGGGGCTGAAAAACTGTTTTTT. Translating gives CASSPQGAEKLFF.

CDR3 residues: CASGTGGVWETQYF. As DNA, the CDR3 is TGTGCCAGTGGGACAGGGGGCGTGTGGGAGACCCAGTACTTC. The chain has TRBV9 and TRBJ2-5; 12 bases agree with TRBD1. The ends lost 8 bases at V and 5 bases at J; junction bases unmatched: 7. CDR1 and CDR2 (germline): SGDLS, YYNGEE. The CDR3 is 14 residues long.

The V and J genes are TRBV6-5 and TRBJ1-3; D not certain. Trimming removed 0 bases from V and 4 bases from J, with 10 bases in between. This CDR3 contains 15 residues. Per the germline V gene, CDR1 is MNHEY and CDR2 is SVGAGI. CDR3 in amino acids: CASSYSSGSGNTIYF. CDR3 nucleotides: TGTGCCAGCAGTTACTCGTCGGGATCCGGAAACACCATATATTTT.

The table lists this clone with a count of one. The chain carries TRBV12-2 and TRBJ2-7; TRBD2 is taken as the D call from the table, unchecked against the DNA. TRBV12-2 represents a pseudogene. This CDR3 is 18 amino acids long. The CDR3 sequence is CASRRRAADSRQTYEQYF. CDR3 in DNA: TGTGCAAGTCGCCGTCGGGCGGCGGACTCACGTCAAACTTACGAGCAGTACTTC.